These T cell receptor beta chains were read from a single sample in a study of blood T cell repertoires in COVID-19. The table came from immunoSEQ multiplex PCR; TCRdb's copy has only in-frame clones and leaves some out. The sample includes approximately 500,000 clones, approximately 85% seen only once; the top ten take 3% to 4%. The sequencing sample was made of peripheral blood. The receptors shown here come from a human donor in a cohort sampled during active COVID-19. CDR3s include the opening cysteine and the closing phenylalanine or tryptophan. The order of the fields is V gene, clone size, J gene, D gene, CDR3 DNA, CDR3 protein. A D gene is named only where the DNA matches it firmly. Expanded clones are given a class, and other clones once, few, many or no size at all.

>TRBV27|.|TRBJ2-7|.
TGTGCCAGCTATACTGCTGGCGGGATGCGGGATGAGCAGTACTTC
CASYTAGGMRDEQYF
>TRBV5-1|.|TRBJ2-3|TRBD1
TGCGCCAGCAGTTTGGGACAGGGCGGACCCCATACGCAGTATTTT
CASSLGQGGPHTQYF
>TRBV5-1|.|TRBJ2-7|.
TGCGCCAGCAGCCCCCCCGGGACAATACACCACGAGCAGTACTTC
CASSPPGTIHHEQYF
>TRBV7-2|.|TRBJ2-7|TRBD2
TGTGCCAGCAGCTTAGCCCCCCGTGGGACTACCCGCTACGAGCAGTACTTC
CASSLAPRGTTRYEQYF
>TRBV18|.|TRBJ1-1|.
TGTGCCAGCTCCCGGTCACAGGCTGAAGCTTTCTTT
CASSRSQAEAFF
>TRBV3-1/TRBV3-2|.|TRBJ1-1|.
TGTGCCAGCAGTCCCGACGGGGGGGTCGACACTGAAGCTTTCTTT
CASSPDGGVDTEAFF
>TRBV7-3|.|TRBJ2-5|TRBD1
TGTGCCAGCGCCGGGACAGATGAGACCCAGTACTTC
CASAGTDETQYF
>TRBV7-9|.|TRBJ1-3|TRBD1
TGTGCCAGCAGCTTATGGGGGACAGGGGTCGGAAACACCATATATTTT
CASSLWGTGVGNTIYF
>TRBV5-1|.|TRBJ1-4|.
TGCGCCAGCAGCTTACGGACAGACGGAAAGGTACTGTTTTTT
CASSLRTDGKVLFF
>TRBV15|.|TRBJ1-5|.
TGTGCCACCGTAGTCGGGGGTGGGTATAGCAATCAGCCCCAGCATTTT
CATVVGGGYSNQPQHF
>TRBV6-5|.|TRBJ2-7|TRBD1
TGTGCCAGCAGTCTATGGGACAGCTACGAGCAGTACTTC
CASSLWDSYEQYF
>TRBV2|.|TRBJ1-3|.
TGTGCCAGCAGTGCCCACTCTGGAAACACCATATATTTT
CASSAHSGNTIYF
>TRBV9|.|TRBJ1-1|.
TGTGCCAGCAGCACGAGAATGAACACTGAAGCTTTCTTT
CASSTRMNTEAFF
>TRBV2|few|TRBJ2-3|.
TGTGCCAGCTTTCTAGCTGGTTCAGATACGCAGTATTTT
CASFLAGSDTQYF
>TRBV5-4|.|TRBJ2-2|TRBD1
TGTGCCAGCAGCTTATCTGGGACAGGATGGAACGGGGAGCTGTTTTTT
CASSLSGTGWNGELFF
>TRBV9|.|TRBJ2-7|.
TGTGCCAGCAGCCCGCAGGGCTACGAGCAGTACTTC
CASSPQGYEQYF
>TRBV5-6|.|TRBJ1-5|TRBD1
TGTGCCAGCAGCTCGGGACAGGGGTCCAGTAAAAGTAATCAGCCCCAGCATTTT
CASSSGQGSSKSNQPQHF
>TRBV2|.|TRBJ2-5|.
TGTGCCAGCAGTCTAGGAAACCAAGAGACCCAGTACTTC
CASSLGNQETQYF
>TRBV5-1|.|TRBJ2-3|.
TGCGCCAGCAGCTTGGGGGGCCTTAGTGGGAACACAGATACGCAGTATTTT
CASSLGGLSGNTDTQYF
>TRBV29-1|.|TRBJ1-1|.
TGCAGCTCCGCGGTGAACACTGAAGCTTTCTTT
CSSAVNTEAFF
>TRBV7-9|.|TRBJ2-5|.
TGTGCCAGCAGCGGGGGGTTCGGGACCCAAGAGACCCAGTACTTC
CASSGGFGTQETQYF
>TRBV27|.|TRBJ1-1|.
TGTGCCAGCAGTTTATCGTGGCCACCGACAAGAGCTTTCTTT
CASSLSWPPTRAFF
>TRBV7-9|few|TRBJ1-6|.
TGTGCCAGCAGCTTCGGACAGTCGGCCCCTAATTCACCCCTCCACTTT
CASSFGQSAPNSPLHF
>TRBV5-1|.|TRBJ2-3|TRBD1
TGCGCCAGCAGCTCCGACCAAGGGGGCCCGCAGTATTTT
CASSSDQGGPQYF
>TRBV9|.|TRBJ2-7|.
TGTGCCAGCAGCGTAGGGGTTAGCTTCCTAGTGGAGCAGTACTTC
CASSVGVSFLVEQYF
>TRBV7-9|.|TRBJ2-7|TRBD1
TGTGCCAGCGAACAGGGGGCGTATCCCTACGAGCAGTACTTC
CASEQGAYPYEQYF
>TRBV5-1|.|TRBJ1-1|TRBD1
TGCGCCAGCAGCTTGGGCTTAGGGGGCGGCACTGAAGCTTTCTTT
CASSLGLGGGTEAFF
>TRBV11-3|.|TRBJ2-7|TRBD1
TGTGCCAGCAGCTTGGACAGGAATTCCTACGAGCAGTACTTC
CASSLDRNSYEQYF
>TRBV4-3|once|TRBJ2-7|TRBD2
TGCGCCAGCAGCCAAGTTAAGGGTAGCGGGAGGGACTCCTACGAGCAGTACTTC
CASSQVKGSGRDSYEQYF
>TRBV12-3/TRBV12-4|.|TRBJ2-7|.
TGTGCCATCAATGGGGCGAACCGGTACGAGCAGTACTTC
CAINGANRYEQYF
>TRBV4-1|.|TRBJ1-6|.
TGCGCCAGCAGCCAAGAGCAAGCGACAGTCGGATCACCCCTCCACTTT
CASSQEQATVGSPLHF
>TRBV7-9|.|TRBJ1-1|.
TGTGCCAGCAGCTTAAACACAAACACTGAAGCTTTCTTT
CASSLNTNTEAFF
>TRBV5-1|.|TRBJ1-3|.
TGCGCCAGCAGCTTGCCGGAGGGCTCCAGCTCTGGAAACACCATATATTTT
CASSLPEGSSSGNTIYF
>TRBV15|.|TRBJ2-7|.
TGTGCCACCAGCAGATTGGCGGTCGGAGCGGGTCGCGAGCAGTACTTC
CATSRLAVGAGREQYF
>TRBV7-8|.|TRBJ1-1|.
TGTGCCAGCAGCGAGGAGGTATCGGACACTGAAGCTTTCTTT
CASSEEVSDTEAFF
>TRBV11-2|few|TRBJ2-5|TRBD1
TGTGCCAGCAGCTACCTCCGGGACAGGAGGAGGGAGACCCAGTACTTC
CASSYLRDRRRETQYF
>TRBV6-1|.|TRBJ2-7|.
TGTGCCAGCAGTGAACGAGGGCAGGGGGGCGAGCAGTACTTC
CASSERGQGGEQYF
>TRBV7-9|.|TRBJ2-7|TRBD2
TGTGCCAGCAGCTTAGCCGGGACTAGCGACTACGAGCAGTACTTC
CASSLAGTSDYEQYF
>TRBV5-1|.|TRBJ2-1|TRBD2
TGCGCCAGCAGCTCCCGAATTAGCGGGAGCGAGCAGTTCTTC
CASSSRISGSEQFF
>TRBV15|.|TRBJ1-1|.
TGTGCCACCAGCAGAGATTCGGAAGGGGAACCTTTCTTT
CATSRDSEGEPFF
>TRBV4-3|.|TRBJ2-2|TRBD2
TGCGCCAGCAGCCAAGACCCGCCCTCTAGCGGAAGGAACACCGGGGAGCTGTTTTTT
CASSQDPPSSGRNTGELFF
>TRBV2|.|TRBJ1-4|.
TGTGCCAGCAGTGAGGTCCCAGGGACTCATGAAAAACTGTTTTTT
CASSEVPGTHEKLFF
>TRBV6-5|.|TRBJ2-7|TRBD2
TGTGCCAGCAGTTTGGGACTAGCGGGAACGCGGGAGCAGTACTTC
CASSLGLAGTREQYF
>TRBV5-4|.|TRBJ2-4|TRBD1
TGTGCCAGCAGCTTGGACAGGGGGCAAAACATTCAGTACTTC
CASSLDRGQNIQYF
>TRBV3-1/TRBV3-2|few|TRBJ2-2|TRBD1
TGTGCCAGCAGCTTCCGACAGGGGGCGCGGGGCACCGGGGAGCTGTTTTTT
CASSFRQGARGTGELFF
>TRBV11-2|.|TRBJ1-5|TRBD1
TGTGCCAGCAGCGCGGACAGGGCGGGACAGCCCCAGCATTTT
CASSADRAGQPQHF
>TRBV11-2|.|TRBJ2-2|TRBD2
TGTGCCAGCAGCTTTACTGGGGGGGATCATTACACCGGGGAGCTGTTTTTT
CASSFTGGDHYTGELFF
>TRBV6-1|once|TRBJ2-7|TRBD1
TGTGCCAGCAGTGAGTACAGGGGTTCCTACGAGCAGTACTTC
CASSEYRGSYEQYF
>TRBV7-2|.|TRBJ1-2|TRBD1
TGTGCCAGCAGCCCGAAGGTGTTGACAGGGGTAAAGGGCTACACCTTC
CASSPKVLTGVKGYTF
>TRBV7-9|.|TRBJ1-2|TRBD1
TGTGCCAGCAGCCGAGCAGACAGGGGAGGCTATGGCTACACCTTC
CASSRADRGGYGYTF
>TRBV18|.|TRBJ2-1|TRBD2
TGTGCCAGCTCACCTTCTAGCGGAGGTAAAATTGAGCAGTTCTTC
CASSPSSGGKIEQFF